The sequence of this TCR beta chain was determined in a study of blood T cell repertoires in COVID-19. In the original processing: Quantification of nucleated cells was approximated via reference gene primer amplification. The table came from immunoSEQ multiplex PCR; TCRdb's copy has only in-frame clones and leaves some out. V and J calls and clone size are copied from that table; D and trimming were computed from the DNA. The sample lists hundreds of thousands of clones, roughly 85% occurring once. The clonotype originates from a man aged 18 to 29 with active or convalescent COVID-19. The sequenced sample was peripheral blood.

CDR3 nucleotide sequence: TGCAGCGTTGAAGGGTCTTTTGAGCGGGATGGAGCCAAAAACATTCAGTACTTC. Its protein product is CSVEGSFERDGAKNIQYF. The chain links TRBV29-1 to TRBJ2-4, with TRBD2 matching 7 bases. Germline V gene sequence: CDR1 SQVTM, CDR2 ANQGSEA. The CDR3 totals 18 residues. V was clipped by 1 base and J by 0 bases; unmatched bases: 12.